Listed here are 8 T cell receptor beta chains from one sample, sequenced in a study of blood T cell repertoires in COVID-19. The table came from immunoSEQ multiplex PCR; TCRdb's copy has only in-frame clones and leaves some out. The sample holds around 130,000 clones; over 70% are singletons and the top ten take 15% to 25%. Sequenced input: peripheral blood. The receptors derive from a man older than 75 with acute or convalescent COVID-19.

In the case of this clone: Sequence at one end of the junction differs from germline and may be a read error. J is TRBJ2-7 and V is TRBV10-3; 7 nucleotides match TRBD1. The V gene's germline CDR1 is ENHRY and CDR2 SYGVKD. The CDR3 runs 13 residues. The CDR3 reads CAISEATGAPPRF. CDR3 nucleotide sequence: TGTGCCATCAGTGAGGCAACAGGGGCCCCCCCCCGCTTC.

In DNA, the CDR3 is TGTGCCAGCAGCATCGACAGGGGCACTGAAGCTTTCTTT. It encodes CASSIDRGTEAFF. The chain recombines TRBV7-2 with TRBJ1-1, with 8 bases aligning to TRBD1. Germline trimming cut 5 bases from V and 4 bases from J; bases unmatched to any gene: 3. Germline CDR1 reads SGHTA; CDR2 reads FQGNSA. The CDR3 covers 13 residues.

The chain is built from TRBV5-1 and TRBJ2-2; D unresolved. The CDR3 extends over 13 amino acids. CDR1 and CDR2 (germline): SGHRS, YFSETQ. V was cut by 0 bases and J by 4 bases, with 4 bases left in between. The CDR3 nucleotides are TGCGCCAGCAGCTTGGCCAGCACCGGGGAGCTGTTTTTT. Encoded protein: CASSLASTGELFF.

The chain employs TRBV5-1 and TRBJ1-1; D is uncertain. The CDR3 covers 15 residues. Between the trimmed V and J ends, which lost 0 bases and 0 bases, there was a span of 9 bases. Germline-derived CDR1 and CDR2 are SGHRS and YFSETQ. The CDR3 loop is CASSLVDRMNTEAFF. CDR3 DNA sequence: TGCGCCAGCAGCTTGGTAGATCGAATGAACACTGAAGCTTTCTTT.

This clone was seen a handful of times. This sequence joins TRBV7-9 and TRBJ1-4; 10 bases are shared with TRBD1. The germline V gene has CDR1 SEHNR and CDR2 FQNEAQ (reference sequence). After removal of 5 bases from V and 5 bases from J, the junction contained 5 bases not matched to a gene. The length of the CDR3 is 15 residues. The CDR3 region is CASSPEGQGNEKLFF. CDR3 coding DNA: TGTGCCAGCAGCCCGGAGGGACAGGGGAATGAAAAACTGTTTTTT.

The J gene is TRBJ2-7, the V gene TRBV27; 9 nucleotides align to TRBD1. Germline loops: CDR1 MNHEY, CDR2 SMNVEV (reference sequence). The V and J ends lost 3 bases and 7 bases, in that order; junction bases with no gene match: 10. CDR3 size: 15 residues. CDR3 sequence: CASSLEGTGLIEQYF. The CDR3, as DNA: TGTGCCAGCAGTTTGGAGGGGACAGGGCTAATTGAGCAGTACTTC.

The rearrangement joins TRBV9 to TRBJ1-2; the D gene is possibly TRBD1 (5 bases). This CDR3 is 15 amino acids long. V was trimmed by 0 bases and J by 4 bases, leaving 13 bases between them. Germline V gene sequence: CDR1 SGDLS, CDR2 YYNGEE. CDR3 in amino acids: CASSVALGRGYGYTF. The CDR3 DNA follows: TGTGCCAGCAGCGTAGCTCTGGGGCGCGGCTATGGCTACACCTTC.

The gene calls are TRBV4-2 and TRBJ2-5, with 8 bases identical to TRBD2. J lost 6 bases, V lost 5 bases, and 14 bases had no gene match. The CDR3 runs 16 residues. Germline CDR1 reads LGHNA; CDR2 reads YNFKEQ. CDR3 nucleotide sequence: TGTGCCAGCAGCACTTCCCCGGGGGGGCCTTCAAAGACCCAGTACTTC. Translated, it gives CASSTSPGGPSKTQYF.